This T cell receptor (beta chain) was sequenced during a study of blood T cell repertoires in COVID-19. Overall study: T cells, B-cell-depleted T cells, or PBMCs provided the cDNA or gDNA that served as material.

Germline V gene sequence: CDR1 SQVTM, CDR2 ANQGSEA. The V end lost 7 bases, the J end lost 2 bases, and 18 bases lay between the germline ends. The CDR3 is made up of 15 amino acids. Generated by immunoSEQ multiplex PCR, the TCRdb table keeps only in-frame clones and is missing some. The sample records hundreds of thousands of clones, over 80% being singletons. Participant age was roughly 18 to 100 years, and participants resided in roughly 24 US areas. Exposed enrollees had met someone with a PCR-confirmed or clinician-diagnosed COVID-19 case at some point within the 2 weeks before study entry. Sequences were obtained from PBMCs or T cells enriched from blood (not recorded which). The source is a man aged 45-60 years who had been exposed to COVID-19. The chain is built from TRBV29-1 and TRBJ1-3; a possible D gene is TRBD1 (6 bases). CDR3 amino acids: CSGSLGGATGNTIYF. CDR3 nucleotide sequence: TGCAGCGGCTCCCTTGGGGGGGCTACTGGAAACACCATATATTTT.